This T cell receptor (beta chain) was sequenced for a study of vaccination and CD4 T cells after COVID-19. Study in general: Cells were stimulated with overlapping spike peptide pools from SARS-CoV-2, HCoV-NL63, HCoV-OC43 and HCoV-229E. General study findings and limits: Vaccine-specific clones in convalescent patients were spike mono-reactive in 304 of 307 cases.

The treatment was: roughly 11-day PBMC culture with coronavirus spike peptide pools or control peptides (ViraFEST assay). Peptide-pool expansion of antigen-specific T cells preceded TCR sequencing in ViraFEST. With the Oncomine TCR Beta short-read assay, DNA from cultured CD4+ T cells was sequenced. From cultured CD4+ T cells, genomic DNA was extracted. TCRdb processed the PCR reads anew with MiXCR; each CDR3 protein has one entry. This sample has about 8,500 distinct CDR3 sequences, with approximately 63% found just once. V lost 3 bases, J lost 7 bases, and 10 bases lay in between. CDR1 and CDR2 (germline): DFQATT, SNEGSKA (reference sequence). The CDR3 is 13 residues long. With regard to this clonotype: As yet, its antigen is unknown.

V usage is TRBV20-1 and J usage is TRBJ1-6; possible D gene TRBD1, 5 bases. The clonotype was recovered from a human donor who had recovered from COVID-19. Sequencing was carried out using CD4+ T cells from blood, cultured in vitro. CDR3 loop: CSASSRGNSPLHF. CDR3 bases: TGCAGTGCTAGCTCGAGGGGAAATTCACCCCTCCACTTT.